The clone carrying this TCR beta chain was seen repeatedly, ten times or more. The antigen remains undetermined. Scientists amplified the TCR beta CDR3 regions from RNA transcripts. HTBI primers were employed in first-round RT-PCR, then a second-round multiplex PCR followed. TCRdb itself ran the multiplex PCR reads through MiXCR, one entry per CDR3 protein. The data show hundreds of thousands of distinct CDR3 sequences, 22% seen once. The sample originates from a study of Graves' ophthalmopathy and Graves' hyperthyroidism. Study background: Untreated patients at initial diagnosis provided peripheral blood.

This CDR3 contains 11 residues. Germline V gene lookup returns CDR1 DFQATT and CDR2 SNEGSKA (reference sequence). Deletions cut 0 bases from V and 5 bases from J, with 4 bases between. Broader study findings: Ophthalmopathy versus stable hyperthyroidism: 13-signature model gave around 86% sensitivity, 75% to 83% specificity. Most thyroid clonotypes expanded beyond 0.001 frequency were also found in blood.

Aged 18 to 65, hyperthyroidism patients had new diagnoses of under 2 months' duration. The clonotype comes from a woman in her late teens or twenties with stable Graves' hyperthyroidism. Some clones in this sample may be carry-over from other donors' samples. The sample taken for sequencing was peripheral blood. The V call is TRBV20-1, the J call TRBJ1-2; D gene unclear. In DNA, the CDR3 is TGCAGTGCTAGAGATCTATATGGCTACACCTTC. Translation gives CSARDLYGYTF.